The rows below give T cell receptor beta chains drawn from one sample of a study of identical twins. TCRdb fed the 5' RACE reads into MiXCR, producing one record per CDR3 protein. Here the sample spans approximately 630,000 distinct CDR3 sequences, around 7.5% being singletons. The same data also went into a second study, on yellow fever vaccine responses in identical twins.

Sequences were obtained from PBMCs. These receptors were collected from a woman aged 18-29 years in good health. Both conserved end residues are part of each CDR3. D genes are given only for firm matches. Clone size appears in some rows only: once, few, many, or a class for an expanded clone.

TGTGCCAGCAGCCAGAGGTACCGGTGGGGCTACACCTTC,CASSQRYRWGYTF,TRBV3-1,TRBJ1-2,NA,13,many
TGCAGTGGTAAAGAGGGGATAGCGGGGCACTACGAGCAGTACTTC,CSGKEGIAGHYEQYF,TRBV20-1,TRBJ2-7,TRBD2,15,few
TGTGCCAGCAGTTACTCGCTGGCGAAGCAGGGGCCCTACGAGCAGTACTTC,CASSYSLAKQGPYEQYF,TRBV6-2/TRBV6-3,TRBJ2-7,NA,17,NA
TGTGCCAGCAGCGCATGGGACAGGGACACAGATACGCAGTATTTT,CASSAWDRDTDTQYF,TRBV9,TRBJ2-3,TRBD1,15,few
TGCGCCAGCCTCCTAGCGGCGAACACCGGGGAGCTGTTTTTT,CASLLAANTGELFF,TRBV5-1,TRBJ2-2,TRBD2,14,many
TGTGCCAGCAGCTTAGAACGGTTCAGCAGGGGGCAAGAGACCCAGTACTTC,CASSLERFSRGQETQYF,TRBV11-2,TRBJ2-5,TRBD1,17,NA
TGCGCCAGCAGCCTAACAGGGTTCTCTGGGGCCAACGTCCTGACTTTC,CASSLTGFSGANVLTF,TRBV5-1,TRBJ2-6,NA,16,few
TGTGCCAGCAGTGAATCCCGGCCGCACCGTCCGAACACCGGGGAGCTGTTTTTT,CASSESRPHRPNTGELFF,TRBV2,TRBJ2-2,NA,18,many
TGTGCCAGCTCACCATCCTACAGGGAAGGGAATTCACCCCTCCACTTT,CASSPSYREGNSPLHF,TRBV18,TRBJ1-6,NA,16,NA
TGTGCCAGCAAAAAGGACAGGGGGTATTGGTTCGGGGAGCTGTTTTTT,CASKKDRGYWFGELFF,TRBV28,TRBJ2-2,TRBD1,16,many
TGCAGCGTTGCTGGGGGGGGGCGCGGTAGCACTGAAGCTTTCTTT,CSVAGGGRGSTEAFF,TRBV29-1,TRBJ1-1,NA,15,many
TGTGCCAGCAGTGAAACGGGTTTACTTAAAAACACTGAAGCTTTCTTT,CASSETGLLKNTEAFF,TRBV2,TRBJ1-1,NA,16,NA
TGTGCCAGCAGCACTAGCGGGGCTAGAAGCTCCTACGAGCAGTACTTC,CASSTSGARSSYEQYF,TRBV5-6,TRBJ2-7,TRBD2,16,many
TGTGCCATCTCCCCCGGTCAGGAAGCTAGCACAGATACGCAGTATTTT,CAISPGQEASTDTQYF,TRBV10-3,TRBJ2-3,NA,16,few
TGTGCCAGCAGTGAAACCCTAGCGGCCCTGGAGACCCAGTACTTC,CASSETLAALETQYF,TRBV2,TRBJ2-5,TRBD2,15,NA
TGTGCCAGCAACCTACAGGGTTCTTTGAACACTGAAGCTTTCTTT,CASNLQGSLNTEAFF,TRBV2,TRBJ1-1,NA,15,NA
TGCAGTGCTAGGAGGAAGCAAGAGACCCAGTACTTC,CSARRKQETQYF,TRBV20-1,TRBJ2-5,NA,12,many
TGTGCCAGCAGTGCCCAGAGTAACTATGGCTACACCTTC,CASSAQSNYGYTF,TRBV6-5,TRBJ1-2,NA,13,many
TGTGCCAGCAGTTTAGGTTCCGGTGTCGCGAACACCGGGGAGCTGTTTTTT,CASSLGSGVANTGELFF,TRBV12-3/TRBV12-4,TRBJ2-2,NA,17,many
TGCGCCAGCAGCCTCGGTCCGGGACAGAACAAAGCTTTCTTT,CASSLGPGQNKAFF,TRBV5-1,TRBJ1-1,TRBD1,14,NA
TGTGCCATCAGTGGTCACAGCGTAGGAGAGACCCAGTACTTC,CAISGHSVGETQYF,TRBV10-3,TRBJ2-5,NA,14,NA
TGCAGTGCTAGAGACCCCTCTCGGACAGGCGTGTCCTACGAGCAGTACTTC,CSARDPSRTGVSYEQYF,TRBV20-1,TRBJ2-7,TRBD1,17,NA
TGCGCCAGCAGATCAGTTCCGACGGCGGTGGGTGGCTACACCTTC,CASRSVPTAVGGYTF,TRBV5-1,TRBJ1-2,NA,15,many
TGTGCCAGCAGTTTACTGGGGACAGGAGCCTACAATGAGCAGTTCTTC,CASSLLGTGAYNEQFF,TRBV27,TRBJ2-1,TRBD1,16,many
TGTGCCAGCAGAGCCGGGGCCACCTATGGCTACACCTTC,CASRAGATYGYTF,TRBV12-3/TRBV12-4,TRBJ1-2,NA,13,NA
TGCGCCAGCAGCTCCCCGGGGGGGCGCCGGTATGGCTACACCTTC,CASSSPGGRRYGYTF,TRBV4-1,TRBJ1-2,NA,15,few
TGTGCCAGCAGCTTAATAGCTAGCGGTCGAGGGGCCAATGAGCAGTTCTTC,CASSLIASGRGANEQFF,TRBV7-6,TRBJ2-1,TRBD2,17,NA
TGTGCCAGCAGACAGGGGGTCCTGAGCTCCTATAATTCACCCCTCCACTTT,CASRQGVLSSYNSPLHF,TRBV5-8,TRBJ1-6,TRBD1,17,NA
TGTGCCAGCTCCCCAGGTGAAGGGTTGTTGGGCACAGATACGCAGTATTTT,CASSPGEGLLGTDTQYF,TRBV27,TRBJ2-3,NA,17,NA
TGTGCCAGCAGCTTAGCGCACAGGGGGTGGTTGCAGTACTTC,CASSLAHRGWLQYF,TRBV7-9,TRBJ2-7,TRBD1,14,NA
TGCGCCAGCAGCCCCCACGACAGGGGGCCTAGATCTGAAGCTTTCTTT,CASSPHDRGPRSEAFF,TRBV4-1,TRBJ1-1,TRBD1,16,many
TGCGCCAGCAGCCATCCGGCCGCGGATGGCTACACCTTC,CASSHPAADGYTF,TRBV5-1,TRBJ1-2,NA,13,few
TGCAGTGCTAGGTCGCGGAGAACTAGCACAGATACGCAGTATTTT,CSARSRRTSTDTQYF,TRBV20-1,TRBJ2-3,NA,15,NA
TGCGCCAGCAGCCAAGGACAGGGGGCCGGTGGCTACACCTTC,CASSQGQGAGGYTF,TRBV4-1,TRBJ1-2,TRBD1,14,few
TGCGCCAGCAGCTTGGATGCCTTCCAAGAGACCCAGTACTTC,CASSLDAFQETQYF,TRBV5-1,TRBJ2-5,NA,14,many
TGTGCCAGCAGCCTACCAAGGACTAGCTTTTCTTCCTACAATGAGCAGTTCTTC,CASSLPRTSFSSYNEQFF,TRBV3-1,TRBJ2-1,TRBD2,18,NA
TGCGCCAGCAGCTCGTCAACCGGCCTAGCTGGCACCGGGGAGGTGTTTTTT,CASSSSTGLAGTGEVFF,TRBV5-1,TRBJ2-2,NA,17,NA
TGTGCCAGTAGTATAGGGACAGATACGCAGTATTTT,CASSIGTDTQYF,TRBV19,TRBJ2-3,NA,12,many
TGTGCCAGCAGCCTCAAAGGGGGCTGGTCGGAATCACCCCTCCACTTT,CASSLKGGWSESPLHF,TRBV5-5,TRBJ1-6,TRBD1,16,NA
TGCAGTGCTAGAGATCACCTGACGGTTGGAAACACCATATATTTT,CSARDHLTVGNTIYF,TRBV20-1,TRBJ1-3,NA,15,few
TGTGCCAGCAGCTTAACAGGGGACTCTTCACCCCTCCACTTT,CASSLTGDSSPLHF,TRBV12-3/TRBV12-4,TRBJ1-6,TRBD1,14,NA
TGTGCCATCAGCCTCGGACAGAACACCGGGGAGCTGTTTTTT,CAISLGQNTGELFF,TRBV10-3,TRBJ2-2,NA,14,few